What follows are 28 T cell receptor beta chains derived from one specimen sequenced in a study of blood T cell repertoires in COVID-19. Assay: immunoSEQ multiplex PCR; the TCRdb copy retains only in-frame clones and omits some. Counted here are about 97,000 clones, more than 85% occurring once; the ten biggest clones make up 2.5% to 3.5%. Sequenced material: peripheral blood. These receptors all stem from a man between 45 and 60 years old with active or convalescent COVID-19.

V gene TRBV4-1 combines with J gene TRBJ2-6; 13 bases fit TRBD2. This CDR3 spans 19 amino acids. V was pared by 4 bases and J by 0 bases, with 6 bases of the junction left unmatched. The V gene's germline CDR1 is MGHRA and CDR2 YSYEKL. The CDR3 loop reads CASSRELAGGPSGANVLTF. The DNA for the CDR3 is TGCGCCAGCAGCCGAGAACTAGCGGGGGGGCCCTCTGGGGCCAACGTCCTGACTTTC.

The chain uses TRBV3-1 (or the pseudogene TRBV3-2) and TRBJ1-2; a possible D gene is TRBD1 (5 bases). V was pared by 4 bases and J by 5 bases, with 14 bases between. Germline lookup yields CDR1 LGHDT and CDR2 YNNKEL (reference sequence). The CDR3 has 14 amino acids. CDR3 in amino acids: CASSPGPSLYGYTF. CDR3 nucleotides: TGTGCCAGCAGCCCAGGGCCAAGTCTTTATGGCTACACCTTC.

CDR3 in amino acids: CASSLTGYSYEQYF. In nucleotides, the CDR3 is TGCGCCAGCAGTTTAACAGGGTACAGCTACGAGCAGTACTTC. J is TRBJ2-7 and V is TRBV5-1, with D maybe TRBD1 (6 bases). The ends were cut back, 5 bases at V and 3 bases at J, with 15 bases in the middle. Germline CDR1 is SGHRS and CDR2 is YFSETQ. This CDR3 spans 14 amino acids.

The V gene is TRBV5-6, the J gene TRBJ1-6; no clear D. Germline V lookup: CDR1 SGHDT, CDR2 YYEEEE. The CDR3 sequence is 15 residues long. Trimming left V 6 bases short and J 9 bases short, with 19 bases between. CDR3: CASTLNSVGGSPLHF. CDR3 in DNA: TGTGCCAGCACCCTTAACTCAGTCGGAGGTTCACCCCTCCACTTT.

The chain couples TRBV5-1 to TRBJ2-7, with 7 bases identical to TRBD2. The CDR3 covers 12 residues. CDR1 is SGHRS, CDR2 YFSETQ, per germline. V lost 4 bases to trimming and J lost 3 bases; unmatched junction nucleotides: 1. CDR3 residues: CASSASGYEQYF. DNA of the CDR3: TGCGCCAGCAGCGCTAGCGGCTACGAGCAGTACTTC.

The J gene is TRBJ1-2, the V gene TRBV7-9; D is perhaps TRBD1 (5 bases). The CDR3 is 15 amino acids. V gave up 3 bases and J gave up 0 bases, with 11 bases separating them. Germline CDR1 is SEHNR and CDR2 is FQNEAQ (reference sequence). CDR3 residues: CASSFGQSSNYGYTF. The CDR3 coding sequence is TGTGCCAGCAGCTTTGGACAATCATCTAACTATGGCTACACCTTC.

This chain links TRBV24-1 with TRBJ2-7, with a possible D match to TRBD2 (5 bases). There are 13 residues in the CDR3. The V end lost 1 base, the J end lost 7 bases, and 10 bases lay between the germline ends. The V gene's germline CDR1 is KGHDR and CDR2 SFDVKD. The CDR3: CATSDFMSGEQYF. The CDR3 region has the DNA TGTGCCACCAGTGATTTTATGAGCGGAGAGCAGTACTTC.

The chain is built from TRBV19 and TRBJ1-2; tentative D call: TRBD1 (6 bases). Germline-derived CDR1 and CDR2 are LNHDA and SQIVND (reference sequence). Trimming left V 5 bases short and J 8 bases short, with 18 bases between. The CDR3 is 14 residues long. The CDR3 region is CASSPPEYRAGYTF. CDR3 DNA sequence: TGTGCCAGTAGTCCCCCGGAATACAGGGCGGGCTACACCTTC.

V usage is TRBV5-4 and J usage is TRBJ2-6, with 7 nucleotides matching TRBD2. V was clipped by 4 bases and J by 0 bases; unmatched bases: 4. Germline V gene sequence: CDR1 SGHNT, CDR2 YYREEE (reference sequence). The CDR3 is 16 residues long. The CDR3 DNA sequence: TGTGCCAGCAGCCCCGGGGGGTACTCTGGGGCCAACGTCCTGACTTTC. Translating gives CASSPGGYSGANVLTF.

The rearrangement links TRBV15 to TRBJ1-5, with 8 nucleotides matching TRBD1. CDR1 and CDR2 (germline): LNHNV, YYDKDF (reference sequence). With V trimmed by 5 bases and J by 3 bases, 6 bases remained unmatched. The CDR3 contains 15 residues. The CDR3 DNA reads as TGTGCCACCAGCGGACGACAGGGGTACAATCAGCCCCAGCATTTT. Translated, it gives CATSGRQGYNQPQHF.

The rearrangement joins TRBV7-2 to TRBJ2-5, with 8 bases lining up with TRBD2. This CDR3 region has 15 residues. Germline CDR1 and CDR2: SGHTA and FQGNSA. J lost 5 bases, V lost 4 bases, and 9 bases had no gene match. Here the CDR3 reads CASSSSGGDFETQYF. The CDR3, as DNA: TGTGCCAGCAGCTCAAGCGGGGGCGATTTTGAGACCCAGTACTTC.

V gene TRBV6-5 combines with J gene TRBJ1-1; D call uncertain. Germline CDR1 is MNHEY and CDR2 is SVGAGI. Trimming took 7 bases from V and 4 from J, leaving 10 bases between them. The CDR3 totals 12 residues. The CDR3 sequence: CASTSTSTEAFF. The CDR3 nucleotides are TGTGCCAGCACTTCGACAAGCACTGAAGCTTTCTTT.

In this sample, this clone turned up a few times. The chain combines TRBV6-1 with TRBJ2-5, with TRBD2 matching over 7 bases. This CDR3 contains 16 residues. Germline lookup yields CDR1 MNHNS and CDR2 SASEGT. The junction had 7 bases not matched to a gene; V was cut back by 2 bases and J by 1 base. CDR3: CASSEQPAGIQETQYF. Here the CDR3 DNA reads TGTGCCAGCAGTGAACAGCCAGCGGGGATCCAAGAGACCCAGTACTTC.

The chain couples TRBV19 to TRBJ2-2, with D possibly being TRBD2 (6 bases). Germline-derived CDR1 and CDR2 are LNHDA and SQIVND (reference sequence). V lost 10 bases and J 5 bases, leaving 11 bases between the germline ends. The CDR3 consists of 12 residues. DNA of the CDR3: TGTGCCACCGGAGGGATGACCGGGGAGCTGTTTTTT. Protein sequence: CATGGMTGELFF.

The chain is built from TRBV2 and TRBJ2-5, with D possibly being TRBD1 (5 bases). Between the trimmed V and J ends, which lost 4 bases and 1 base, there was a span of 16 bases. Germline CDR1 is SNHLY and CDR2 is FYNNEI. This CDR3 has 16 amino acids. The CDR3 reads CASSGPVGRAQETQYF. In DNA form, the CDR3 reads TGTGCCAGCAGTGGGCCCGTGGGCAGGGCCCAAGAGACCCAGTACTTC. Full variable domain (missing parts from reference TRBV2 and TRBJ2-5): EPEVTQTPSHQVTQMGQEVILRCVPISNHLYFYWYRQILGQKVEFLVSFYNNEISEKSEIFDDQFSVERPDGSNFTLKIRSTKLEDSAMYFCASSGPVGRAQETQYFGPGTRLLVL.

The V call is TRBV5-1, the J call TRBJ2-5, with TRBD1 identical over 7 bases. The CDR3 extends over 16 amino acids. Germline CDR1 is SGHRS and CDR2 is YFSETQ. With 2 bases clipped from V and 3 bases from J, the junction kept 10 bases outside the gene matches. The chain's CDR3 is CASSFGLQGFKETQYF. The CDR3 nucleotides are TGCGCCAGCAGCTTTGGTTTACAGGGGTTCAAAGAGACCCAGTACTTC. The whole variable domain, remainder taken from reference TRBV5-1 and TRBJ2-5, is KAGVTQTPRYLIKTRGQQVTLSCSPISGHRSVSWYQQTPGQGLQFLFEYFSETQRNKGNFPGRFSGRQFSNSRSEMNVSTLELGDSALYLCASSFGLQGFKETQYFGPGTRLLVL.

This clone was seen a few times. The chain links TRBV5-1 to TRBJ1-6; TRBD1 agrees at 9 bases. This CDR3 has 14 residues. The germline V gene has CDR1 SGHRS and CDR2 YFSETQ. The V gene end was trimmed by 4 bases and the J gene end by 4 bases; junction bases not matched to a gene: 0. The CDR3 bases are TGCGCCAGCAGCGGGACAGGGTATAATTCACCCCTCCACTTT. This gives the protein CASSGTGYNSPLHF. The full variable domain, in which reference TRBV5-1 and TRBJ1-6 provide the parts outside the CDR3, is KAGVTQTPRYLIKTRGQQVTLSCSPISGHRSVSWYQQTPGQGLQFLFEYFSETQRNKGNFPGRFSGRQFSNSRSEMNVSTLELGDSALYLCASSGTGYNSPLHFGNGTRLTVT.

The chain has TRBV7-8 and TRBJ1-5, with D maybe TRBD1 (6 bases). The CDR3 length is 15 residues. The germline V gene encodes CDR1 SGHVS and CDR2 FQNEAQ. Trimming stripped 5 bases from V and 0 bases from J, with 11 bases between. In DNA, the CDR3 is TGTGCCAGCAGCGGACAGAGCTATAGCAATCAGCCCCAGCATTTT. This codes for CASSGQSYSNQPQHF.

The rearrangement joins TRBV9 to TRBJ1-3, with 7 bases lining up with TRBD1. V lost 3 bases, J lost 0 bases, and 3 bases stayed unmatched. CDR1 SGDLS and CDR2 YYNGEE come from the germline V gene. CDR3 length: 15 amino acids. The CDR3 protein is CASSAGQSSGNTIYF. For the CDR3, the DNA is TGTGCCAGCAGCGCGGGACAGTCCTCTGGAAACACCATATATTTT.

This clone was found once. The genes are TRBV6-6 and TRBJ2-2; 9 positions match TRBD1. CDR3 size: 16 residues. The trim removed 2 bases at V and 7 bases at J, leaving 8 bases unmatched. The germline gives CDR1 MNHNY, CDR2 SVGAGI (reference sequence). The DNA of the CDR3 is TGTGCCAGCAGTTACGCGGGACAGGGTACTTTCGGGGAGCTGTTTTTT. It yields the protein CASSYAGQGTFGELFF.

The genes are TRBV18 and TRBJ1-1; 8 bases fit TRBD1. V lost 5 bases to trimming and J lost 1 base; unmatched junction nucleotides: 6. The CDR3 length is 15 residues. The V gene's germline CDR1 is KGHSH and CDR2 LQKENI. The CDR3 DNA is TGTGCCAGCTCAGGACAGGGATCCACGAACACTGAAGCTTTCTTT. Its protein is CASSGQGSTNTEAFF.

The V call is TRBV3-1 (or the pseudogene TRBV3-2), the J call TRBJ2-3; TRBD2 might be the D (6 bases). The germline V and J ends were trimmed by 1 base and 3 bases, with 14 bases remaining between them. Germline V gene lookup returns CDR1 LGHDT and CDR2 YNNKEL (reference sequence). The CDR3 is made up of 16 amino acids. The CDR3 protein is CASSQVGTEGTDTQYF. The CDR3 DNA reads TGTGCCAGCAGCCAAGTGGGGACTGAGGGTACAGATACGCAGTATTTT.

A single count supports this clone. V gene TRBV6-2 or TRBV6-3 combines with J gene TRBJ1-2; TRBD1 aligns across 9 bases. The CDR3 is 17 amino acids. J gave up 5 bases and V 2 bases, and 12 bases lay outside the gene matches. Germline V lookup: CDR1 MNHEY, CDR2 SVGEGT. CDR3 nucleotides: TGTGCCAGCAGTTACCCCGGGACAGGGCGTGTGGGTTATGGCTACACCTTC. It is translated as CASSYPGTGRVGYGYTF.

This chain connects TRBV7-8 to TRBJ2-1; the D is unclear. Looked up from germline, CDR1 is SGHVS and CDR2 is FQNEAQ. This CDR3 contains 16 residues. Trimming took off 0 bases at V and 5 bases at J, with 14 bases between the two ends. As DNA, the CDR3 is TGTGCCAGCAGCTTAGCCCGGATAGAGGCTGACAATGAGCAGTTCTTC. Amino acids: CASSLARIEADNEQFF.

A single count supports this clone. The chain employs TRBV5-4 and TRBJ1-2, with TRBD1 matching 7 bases. CDR3 size: 14 residues. Germline CDR1 is SGHNT and CDR2 is YYREEE (reference sequence). Germline trimming cut 2 bases from V and 2 bases from J; bases unmatched to any gene: 3. CDR3 in DNA: TGTGCCAGCAGCTTTACAGGGGCGAACTATGGCTACACCTTC. Translating it yields CASSFTGANYGYTF.

The chain couples TRBV12-3 or TRBV12-4 to TRBJ1-4, with 11 bases matching TRBD1. Trimming took 5 bases from V and 10 from J; bases not matched to a gene: 0. This CDR3 has 12 residues. This CDR3 is CASSGTGGKLFF. DNA of the CDR3: TGTGCCAGCAGTGGGACAGGGGGAAAACTGTTTTTT.

The V gene is TRBV5-5, the J gene TRBJ2-3; 8 nucleotides agree with TRBD2. The germline V gene encodes CDR1 SGHKS and CDR2 YYEKEE (reference sequence). With V trimmed by 0 bases and J by 4 bases, 7 bases remained unmatched. This CDR3 spans 16 amino acids. The CDR3, as DNA: TGTGCCAGCAGCTTGGAGGCAGCGGGGGTTTCAGATACGCAGTATTTT. Amino acid sequence: CASSLEAAGVSDTQYF. Together with reference TRBV5-5 and TRBJ2-3, the CDR3 gives the full variable domain: DAGVTQSPTHLIKTRGQQVTLRCSPISGHKSVSWYQQVLGQGPQFIFQYYEKEERGRGNFPDRFSARQFPNYSSELNVNALLLGDSALYLCASSLEAAGVSDTQYFGPGTRLTVL.

CDR3 amino acids: CASSAGTSFYEQYV. DNA for the CDR3: TGTGCCAGCAGCGCCGGGACTAGCTTCTACGAGCAGTACGTC. The rearrangement joins TRBV5-4 to TRBJ2-7, with TRBD2 matching 9 bases. Germline trimming cut 4 bases from V and 3 bases from J; bases unmatched to any gene: 5. The CDR3 sequence is 14 residues long. From germline, CDR1 is SGHNT and CDR2 YYREEE (reference sequence).